Below, 32 T cell receptor beta chains from the same sample are listed, as sequenced in a study of blood T cell repertoires in COVID-19. Measured with immunoSEQ multiplex PCR; TCRdb has only the in-frame clones, and not every one. The data contain fewer than 150,000 clones, 84% of them singletons. Source material: peripheral blood. These receptors all come from a woman aged 80 or over in a cohort sampled during active or convalescent COVID-19.

The chain employs TRBV5-1 and TRBJ1-2; D is undetermined. Looked up from germline, CDR1 is SGHRS and CDR2 is YFSETQ. The V gene lost 3 bases and the J gene lost 6 bases, with 12 bases spanning the gap. This CDR3 is 13 amino acids long. The CDR3 nucleotides are TGCGCCAGCAGCTGGAGGAGTGAGGATGGCTACACCTTC. Translated, it gives CASSWRSEDGYTF.

This chain links TRBV6-2 or TRBV6-3 with TRBJ2-3; 10 bases agree with TRBD1. Germline CDR1 and CDR2: MNHEY and SVGEGT. Germline trimming cut 2 bases from V and 4 bases from J; bases unmatched to any gene: 9. This CDR3 is 17 amino acids long. The CDR3 region has the DNA TGTGCCAGCAGTTACAACCCGGGACAGGGGTGGTCAGATACGCAGTATTTT. This gives the protein CASSYNPGQGWSDTQYF.

The chain carries TRBV28 and TRBJ1-2; D perhaps matches TRBD1 (6 bases). The germline gives CDR1 MDHEN, CDR2 SYDVKM. Deletions cut 5 bases from V and 4 bases from J, with 11 bases between. The CDR3 contains 13 residues. The CDR3 reads CASSTGIIYGYTF. The CDR3 DNA reads as TGTGCCAGCAGTACAGGGATCATCTATGGCTACACCTTC.

The chain recombines TRBV21-1 with TRBJ1-1; the table's TRBD1 call for D was not verified on the DNA. TRBV21-1 is a documented pseudogene. This CDR3 has 16 amino acids. The CDR3 reads CASRMTPSRGGCGAFF. DNA for the CDR3: TGTGCCAGCAGAATGACCCCATCTCGAGGGGGCTGTGGAGCTTTCTTT.

The J gene is TRBJ2-1, the V gene TRBV28; 8 bases agree with TRBD1. After removal of 6 bases from V and 1 base from J, the junction contained 8 bases not matched to a gene. There are 16 residues in the CDR3. CDR1 and CDR2 from the germline V gene are MDHEN and SYDVKM. The CDR3 reads CASRTLQGGSYNEQFF. In nucleotides, the CDR3 is TGTGCCAGCAGAACCCTACAGGGGGGATCCTACAATGAGCAGTTCTTC.

This chain joins TRBV5-8 and TRBJ2-3, with 8 bases aligning to TRBD1. The ends lost 0 bases at V and 1 base at J; junction bases unmatched: 1. Germline CDR1 is SGHTS and CDR2 is YDEGEE. The CDR3 is 15 amino acids. CDR3 bases: TGTGCCAGCAGCTTGGGCAGGGGGCGCACAGATACGCAGTATTTT. Translated, it gives CASSLGRGRTDTQYF.

The chain links TRBV4-3 to TRBJ2-2, with a tentative D call TRBD1 (5 bases). The CDR3 runs to 17 residues. The germline V gene has CDR1 LGHNA and CDR2 YSLEER. Trimming stripped 1 base from V and 5 bases from J, with 17 bases between. The CDR3, as DNA: TGCGCCAGCAGCCAAGTAATTGGCAGGGAAGGTACCGGGGAGCTGTTTTTT. As protein: CASSQVIGREGTGELFF.

The chain recombines TRBV5-1 with TRBJ2-2; 10 positions agree with TRBD1. Germline trimming cut 2 bases from V and 7 bases from J; bases unmatched to any gene: 5. The CDR3 sequence is 15 residues long. Per the germline V gene, CDR1 is SGHRS and CDR2 is YFSETQ. The CDR3 spells CASSLTGQGFGELFF. The CDR3 region has the DNA TGCGCCAGCAGCTTAACGGGACAGGGGTTCGGGGAGCTGTTTTTT.

This clone occurred once. V and J are TRBV25-1 and TRBJ1-2; D gene unclear. The CDR3 has 14 amino acids. Germline-derived CDR1 and CDR2 are MGHDK and SYGVNS. V gave up 7 bases and J gave up 1 base, with 13 bases separating them. CDR3 sequence: CASNQGGRNYGYTF. As DNA, the CDR3 is TGTGCCAGCAACCAAGGAGGGCGTAACTATGGCTACACCTTC.

The chain employs TRBV5-1 and TRBJ2-1; 13 bases line up with TRBD2. Unmatched junction bases numbered 1, after V lost 4 bases and J lost 3 bases. The CDR3 covers 15 residues. Germline V lookup: CDR1 SGHRS, CDR2 YFSETQ. The CDR3 sequence: CASSRLAGGYNEQFF. The CDR3 bases are TGCGCCAGCAGCAGACTAGCGGGGGGCTACAATGAGCAGTTCTTC. The full variable domain, in which reference TRBV5-1 and TRBJ2-1 provide the parts outside the CDR3, is KAGVTQTPRYLIKTRGQQVTLSCSPISGHRSVSWYQQTPGQGLQFLFEYFSETQRNKGNFPGRFSGRQFSNSRSEMNVSTLELGDSALYLCASSRLAGGYNEQFFGPGTRLTVL.

Here the CDR3 DNA reads TGTGCCAGCAGCTCCGACAGGAATGAAAAACTGTTTTTT. This translates into CASSSDRNEKLFF. V is TRBV6-6 and J is TRBJ1-4; maybe TRBD1 (6 bases). Germline CDR1 reads MNHNY; CDR2 reads SVGAGI (reference sequence). The CDR3 runs 13 residues. V was trimmed by 6 bases and J by 5 bases, leaving 10 bases between them.

The sample holds a few counts of this clone. The CDR3 spells CASSLPPQGVVEQYF. The CDR3 nucleotides are TGTGCCAGCAGCCTACCCCCCCAGGGGGTGGTCGAGCAGTACTTC. The V and J genes are TRBV5-6 and TRBJ2-7, with 7 positions matching TRBD1. CDR1 and CDR2 (germline): SGHDT, YYEEEE. This CDR3 has 15 amino acids. V shed 4 bases, J shed 6 bases, and the junction held 13 bases outside the gene matches.

This chain links TRBV20-1 with TRBJ2-1; unclear D gene. The CDR3 length is 14 residues. Trimming stripped 3 bases from V and 0 bases from J, with 9 bases between. Germline V gene sequence: CDR1 DFQATT, CDR2 SNEGSKA (reference sequence). The CDR3, as DNA: TGCAGTGCTAGTGGCAGGTTCTCCTACAATGAGCAGTTCTTC. Translation: CSASGRFSYNEQFF.

The chain joins TRBV4-2 to TRBJ2-7; no clear D gene. CDR1 and CDR2 (germline): LGHNA, YNFKEQ. V shed 0 bases and J shed 2 bases, with 5 bases lying between them. The CDR3 runs 13 residues. The CDR3 sequence: CASSQDRAYEQYV. The CDR3 coding sequence is TGTGCCAGCAGCCAAGACCGAGCCTACGAGCAGTACGTC.

This sequence joins TRBV7-2 and TRBJ1-4, with TRBD1 matching over 9 bases. The ends lost 1 base at V and 10 bases at J; junction bases unmatched: 13. Looked up from germline, CDR1 is SGHTA and CDR2 is FQGNSA. This CDR3 region has 17 residues. For the CDR3, the DNA is TGTGCCAGCAGCTTAGTTCATGGAGGACAGGGGAGGGGAAAACTGTTTTTT. It specifies CASSLVHGGQGRGKLFF.

The CDR3 region has the DNA TGCGCCAGCGGCGGGCGGGGAGAGACCCAGTACTTC. Translating it yields CASGGRGETQYF. The chain combines TRBV5-1 with TRBJ2-5; weak D call: TRBD2 (6 bases). Trimming removed 7 bases from V and 4 bases from J, with 11 bases in between. The CDR3 contains 12 residues. The germline V gene encodes CDR1 SGHRS and CDR2 YFSETQ.

This clone was observed a few times. The V and J genes are TRBV29-1 and TRBJ2-1; 10 bases agree with TRBD2. This CDR3 has 16 amino acids. With 3 bases clipped from V and 2 bases from J, the junction kept 7 bases outside the gene matches. The germline V gene encodes CDR1 SQVTM and CDR2 ANQGSEA. The CDR3 protein is CSVEFLAGETYNEQFF. The CDR3 region has the DNA TGCAGCGTTGAGTTTCTAGCGGGGGAGACCTACAATGAGCAGTTCTTC.

CDR3 sequence (DNA): TGTGCCAGCTCAAGTACTCTTAGCACAGATACGCAGTATTTT. This encodes CASSSTLSTDTQYF. The chain carries TRBV18 and TRBJ2-3; no firm D call. CDR1 and CDR2 from the germline V gene are KGHSH and LQKENI. The length of the CDR3 is 14 residues. Trimming took 5 bases from V and 0 from J, leaving 9 bases between them.

V is TRBV5-4 and J is TRBJ1-6; TRBD1 matches at 8 bases. V shed 2 bases, J shed 7 bases, and the junction held 5 bases outside the gene matches. CDR1 and CDR2 from the germline V gene are SGHNT and YYREEE (reference sequence). The CDR3 contains 15 residues. In DNA, the CDR3 is TGTGCCAGCAGCTTCGGAACAGGGGGGAATTCACCCCTCCACTTT. Its protein product is CASSFGTGGNSPLHF.

This rearrangement joins TRBV5-1 to TRBJ1-1; weak D call: TRBD1 (6 bases). V was pared by 1 base and J by 1 base, with 14 bases between. From germline, CDR1 is SGHRS and CDR2 YFSETQ. The CDR3 has 16 amino acids. The CDR3 region is CASSLIGTGQNTEAFF. DNA for the CDR3: TGCGCCAGCAGCTTGATTGGTACGGGACAGAACACTGAAGCTTTCTTT.

The genes are TRBV28 and TRBJ2-7; 9 nucleotides match TRBD1. V shed 5 bases and J 6 bases; nucleotides not matched to a gene: 11. CDR1 and CDR2 from the germline V gene are MDHEN and SYDVKM. The CDR3 runs 15 residues. CDR3 nucleotides: TGTGCCAGCAGTGGAACACCGGGACAGGGTGTCGAGCAGTACGTC. This translates into CASSGTPGQGVEQYV.

The chain carries TRBV6-5 and TRBJ1-1; D is unclear. This CDR3 spans 15 amino acids. V shed 7 bases and J shed 6 bases, with 21 bases lying between them. Germline lookup yields CDR1 MNHEY and CDR2 SVGAGI. CDR3 loop: CASTRRVVVLAEAFF. The CDR3 DNA sequence: TGTGCCAGCACCCGACGGGTGGTTGTTCTGGCTGAAGCTTTCTTT.

This sequence joins TRBV29-1 and TRBJ2-1; TRBD2 is a possible D gene (6 bases). CDR3 length: 13 residues. Per germline, CDR1 SQVTM and CDR2 ANQGSEA. The ends were cut back, 8 bases at V and 7 bases at J, with 18 bases in the middle. The CDR3 is CSTRGRAGNEQFF. CDR3 in DNA: TGCAGCACGCGGGGCAGGGCCGGGAATGAGCAGTTCTTC.

This clone was picked up one time. This chain links TRBV5-1 with TRBJ2-7; D uncertain. CDR1 and CDR2 from the germline V gene are SGHRS and YFSETQ. The CDR3 is 15 residues long. The V gene lost 0 bases and the J gene lost 0 bases, with 10 bases spanning the gap. CDR3: CASSLDGWSSYEQYF. CDR3 DNA: TGCGCCAGCAGCTTGGACGGGTGGAGCTCCTACGAGCAGTACTTC. Supplemented by reference TRBV5-1 and TRBJ2-7, the full variable domain reads KAGVTQTPRYLIKTRGQQVTLSCSPISGHRSVSWYQQTPGQGLQFLFEYFSETQRNKGNFPGRFSGRQFSNSRSEMNVSTLELGDSALYLCASSLDGWSSYEQYFGPGTRLTVT.

V usage is TRBV4-1 and J usage is TRBJ1-4; the D is unclear. Germline CDR1 is MGHRA and CDR2 is YSYEKL. Trimming pared 1 base from V and 1 base from J, leaving 7 bases between. There are 15 residues in the CDR3. The CDR3: CASSQARGTNEKLFF. The CDR3 DNA sequence: TGCGCCAGCAGCCAAGCGCGGGGAACTAATGAAAAACTGTTTTTT.

The chain links TRBV2 to TRBJ2-7; 11 bases agree with TRBD1. This CDR3 comprises 15 residues. Germline CDR1 SNHLY, CDR2 FYNNEI. After removal of 5 bases from V and 5 bases from J, the junction contained 8 bases not matched to a gene. CDR3 nucleotide sequence: TGTGCCAGCAGTAAGGACAGGGGGCTTATCGACGAGCAGTACTTC. The encoded protein is CASSKDRGLIDEQYF.

The V and J genes are TRBV2 and TRBJ1-1; no firm D call. CDR1 and CDR2 from the germline V gene are SNHLY and FYNNEI. The CDR3 spans 14 residues. V shed 8 bases and J shed 0 bases, with 13 bases lying between them. The CDR3: CASAREEMNTEAFF. CDR3 DNA: TGTGCCAGCGCCCGGGAGGAGATGAACACTGAAGCTTTCTTT.

The chain links TRBV4-3 to TRBJ1-1; the D is unclear. Between the trimmed V and J ends, which lost 0 bases and 1 base, there was a span of 12 bases. The CDR3 sequence is 16 residues long. Per the germline V gene, CDR1 is LGHNA and CDR2 is YSLEER. The CDR3: CASSQDLGEGNTEAFF. The CDR3 DNA reads TGCGCCAGCAGCCAAGATCTGGGAGAGGGGAACACTGAAGCTTTCTTT.

This sequence joins TRBV7-2 and TRBJ2-7; D perhaps matches TRBD1 (6 bases). The CDR3 extends over 14 amino acids. Germline V gives CDR1 SGHTA, CDR2 FQGNSA. V gave up 1 base and J gave up 2 bases, with 9 bases separating them. The CDR3 nucleotides read TGTGCCAGCAGCTTAGGCAGGGGACCCTACGAGCAGTACGTC. This translates into CASSLGRGPYEQYV.

The chain employs TRBV28 and TRBJ1-2; TRBD1 is a possible D gene (5 bases). The germline gives CDR1 MDHEN, CDR2 SYDVKM. Trimming took off 7 bases at V and 2 bases at J, with 11 bases between the two ends. The CDR3 sequence is 13 residues long. The CDR3 sequence: CASTETDNYGYTF. The CDR3 DNA reads as TGTGCCAGCACCGAGACAGACAACTATGGCTACACCTTC.

The chain combines TRBV4-1 with TRBJ1-1, with a tentative D call TRBD1 (6 bases). Germline V gene lookup returns CDR1 MGHRA and CDR2 YSYEKL. The length of the CDR3 is 16 residues. Trimming removed 0 bases at V and 1 base at J, with 12 bases between. CDR3 amino acids: CASSQEGGGRNTEAFF. CDR3 in DNA: TGCGCCAGCAGCCAAGAAGGGGGGGGCAGGAACACTGAAGCTTTCTTT.

This clone was picked up a small number of times. V is TRBV4-1 and J is TRBJ2-3; 7 bases are shared with TRBD2. Per the germline V gene, CDR1 is MGHRA and CDR2 is YSYEKL. This CDR3 is built from 15 residues. J gave up 1 base and V 4 bases, and 5 bases lay outside the gene matches. The chain's CDR3 is CASSPGGGGTDTQYF. DNA of the CDR3: TGCGCCAGCAGCCCGGGGGGTGGAGGCACAGATACGCAGTATTTT.